Each of the 25 T cell receptor beta chains below was sequenced from the same sample in a study of beta chain features in type 1 diabetes. Isolated RNA was reverse transcribed in full, so expressed TCRB transcripts were sequenced. Profiled with immunoSEQ multiplex PCR; TCRdb holds only in-frame clones, not every one. This sample carries roughly 140,000 clones, around 10% of them seen once, and the ten largest clones take around 2.1%. Sequenced input: central memory CD4+ T cells from blood. The origin of the receptors is a man aged 18 to 29 in good health.

The sample holds a few counts of this clone. The V and J genes are TRBV2 and TRBJ2-7; TRBD2 matches at 7 bases. There are 13 residues in the CDR3. Germline V gene lookup returns CDR1 SNHLY and CDR2 FYNNEI. V gave up 9 bases and J gave up 6 bases; unmatched junction bases: 11. CDR3 nucleotide sequence: TGTGCCAGTAGCGGGCAGAAGTACGGCGAGCAGTACTTC. This codes for CASSGQKYGEQYF. The full variable domain, completed using reference TRBV2 and TRBJ2-7, is EPEVTQTPSHQVTQMGQEVILRCVPISNHLYFYWYRQILGQKVEFLVSFYNNEISEKSEIFDDQFSVERPDGSNFTLKIRSTKLEDSAMYFCASSGQKYGEQYFGPGTRLTVT.

The chain is built from TRBV5-1 and TRBJ1-2; no firm D call. Trimming removed 1 base from V and 4 bases from J, with 11 bases in between. Germline V gives CDR1 SGHRS, CDR2 YFSETQ. This CDR3 is 14 amino acids long. The CDR3 nucleotides read TGCGCCAGCAGCTTGACCCAAGTGGGCTATGGCTACACCTTC. Protein: CASSLTQVGYGYTF.

The chain combines TRBV23-1 with TRBJ2-3, with D tentatively TRBD1 or TRBD2 (6 bases each). TRBV23-1 qualifies as an ORF whose function is uncertain. The germline V and J ends were trimmed by 6 bases and 6 bases, with 10 bases remaining between them. The CDR3 runs 12 residues. DNA of the CDR3: TGCGCCAGCAGAACAGGGAGGGATACGCAGTATTTT. As protein: CASRTGRDTQYF.

This clone was detected a few times. J is TRBJ2-4 and V is TRBV2; 7 bases align to TRBD1. V lost 4 bases to trimming and J lost 11 bases; unmatched junction nucleotides: 2. The CDR3 extends over 11 amino acids. Germline V gene lookup returns CDR1 SNHLY and CDR2 FYNNEI. The CDR3 region is CASSVQGVQYF. The CDR3 DNA reads as TGTGCCAGCAGTGTGCAGGGGGTTCAGTACTTC.

This clone has just a few counts. The genes are TRBV7-2 and TRBJ2-6; D call uncertain. V was trimmed by 2 bases and J by 0 bases, leaving 5 bases between them. Germline values: CDR1 SGHTA, CDR2 FQGNSA. The CDR3 spans 15 residues. CDR3 amino acids: CASSLQISGANVLTF. The CDR3 DNA is TGTGCCAGCAGCTTACAGATCTCTGGGGCCAACGTCCTGACTTTC.

This rearrangement joins TRBV23-1 to TRBJ1-1; D is uncertain. TRBV23-1 is flagged as an ORF with uncertain function. The germline V and J ends were trimmed by 0 bases and 1 base, with 9 bases remaining between them. The CDR3 length is 15 residues. The CDR3 bases are TGCGCCAGCAGTCAATCAACGGGGAAGAACACTGAAGCTTTCTTT. It encodes CASSQSTGKNTEAFF.

In DNA form, the CDR3 reads TGCGCCAGCATGGGTACTGGCGGGAGCAATGAGCAGTTCTTC. It translates to CASMGTGGSNEQFF. The rearrangement uses TRBV5-1 and TRBJ2-1, with 7 positions matching TRBD2. With 6 bases clipped from V and 6 bases from J, the junction kept 9 bases outside the gene matches. Germline V CDR1 and CDR2: SGHRS, YFSETQ. CDR3 length: 14 residues.

At least ten counts were recorded for this clone. The V gene is TRBV2, the J gene TRBJ2-7, with D maybe TRBD2 (5 bases). Trimming removed 11 bases from V and 3 bases from J, with 11 bases in between. CDR1 is SNHLY, CDR2 FYNNEI, per germline. This CDR3 is 11 amino acids long. CDR3 in DNA: TGTGCCGGTGGGAGAGGCTACGAGCAGTACTTC. Translating it yields CAGGRGYEQYF. Complete variable domain (other parts from reference TRBV2 and TRBJ2-7): EPEVTQTPSHQVTQMGQEVILRCVPISNHLYFYWYRQILGQKVEFLVSFYNNEISEKSEIFDDQFSVERPDGSNFTLKIRSTKLEDSAMYFCAGGRGYEQYFGPGTRLTVT.

The V gene is TRBV19, the J gene TRBJ2-3, with D tentatively TRBD1 (5 bases). The CDR3 is made up of 15 amino acids. Trimming removed 7 bases at V and 0 bases at J, with 14 bases between. Germline V CDR1 and CDR2: LNHDA, SQIVND (reference sequence). The CDR3: CASTAGQLSTDTQYF. The CDR3 coding sequence is TGTGCCAGTACGGCAGGGCAACTTAGCACAGATACGCAGTATTTT.

The chain's CDR3 is CASSRTLAGGPYEQFF. CDR3 sequence (DNA): TGTGCCAGCTCCCGAACTCTAGCGGGAGGCCCCTATGAGCAGTTCTTC. The chain recombines TRBV21-1 with TRBJ2-1; TRBD2, the table's D call, was not compared with the DNA. TRBV21-1 is deemed a pseudogene. This CDR3 is 16 amino acids long.

This clone appeared a few times. The CDR3: CSARQGIGGYTF. The CDR3 DNA is TGCAGCGCCCGACAGGGGATTGGAGGCTACACCTTC. The chain links TRBV29-1 to TRBJ1-2, with 8 nucleotides matching TRBD1. The ends lost 7 bases at V and 8 bases at J; junction bases unmatched: 9. Germline V gene lookup returns CDR1 SQVTM and CDR2 ANQGSEA. This CDR3 spans 12 amino acids.

This clone was recorded a few times. This rearrangement joins TRBV18 to TRBJ1-4; no clear D. The V end was cut by 2 bases, the J end by 6 bases, with 4 bases between. Germline lookup yields CDR1 KGHSH and CDR2 LQKENI. This CDR3 is built from 12 residues. The chain's CDR3 is CASSPVDEKLFF. The CDR3 DNA reads TGTGCCAGCTCACCAGTAGATGAAAAACTGTTTTTT.

This clone was observed a handful of times. CDR3: CASSFTRETQYF. The CDR3, as DNA: TGTGCCAGCAGCTTTACGCGAGAGACCCAGTACTTC. The chain employs TRBV7-2 and TRBJ2-5; D remains ambiguous. CDR3 length: 12 amino acids. Trimming took 3 bases from V and 4 from J, leaving 6 bases between them. The germline CDR1 and CDR2 sequences are SGHTA and FQGNSA.

This clone was detected only a few times. The J gene is TRBJ2-5, the V gene TRBV7-2; D gene ambiguous. CDR1 is SGHTA, CDR2 FQGNSA, per germline. The CDR3 totals 13 residues. Trimming took 2 bases from V and 5 from J, leaving 9 bases between them. CDR3 DNA sequence: TGTGCCAGCAGCTTAACGTCCTTGGAGACCCAGTACTTC. Amino acid sequence: CASSLTSLETQYF. The variable domain in full, with the rest retrieved from reference TRBV7-2 and TRBJ2-5, is GAGVSQSPSNKVTEKGKDVELRCDPISGHTALYWYRQSLGQGLEFLIYFQGNSAPDKSGLPSDRFSAERTGGSVSTLTIQRTQQEDSAVYLCASSLTSLETQYFGPGTRLLVL.

V usage is TRBV27 and J usage is TRBJ2-1; D assignment may be TRBD1 or TRBD2 (5 bases each). The CDR3 has 16 amino acids. The V gene lost 7 bases and the J gene lost 0 bases, with 16 bases spanning the gap. CDR1 and CDR2 (germline): MNHEY, SMNVEV (reference sequence). The CDR3 protein is CASIPPGRGSYNEQFF. The DNA of the CDR3 is TGTGCCAGCATCCCCCCGGGGCGCGGCTCCTACAATGAGCAGTTCTTC.

There are a few counts of this clone. The chain recombines TRBV7-2 with TRBJ2-6, with 7 nucleotides matching TRBD1. This CDR3 has 18 residues. From germline, CDR1 is SGHTA and CDR2 FQGNSA. V shed 1 base and J 3 bases; nucleotides not matched to a gene: 9. The CDR3 DNA reads as TGTGCCAGCAGCTTAGAGTTACAGGGGATAGGTGGGGCCAACGTCCTGACTTTC. This gives the protein CASSLELQGIGGANVLTF.

This clone was counted a few times. CDR3 sequence reads: CASSPVGESSTDTQYF. The CDR3 DNA follows: TGTGCCAGCAGCCCTGTGGGGGAGTCTAGCACAGATACGCAGTATTTT. The V and J genes are TRBV28 and TRBJ2-3, with D perhaps assigned TRBD1 or TRBD2 (5 bases each). V was cut by 6 bases and J by 0 bases, with 16 bases left in between. The germline V gene encodes CDR1 MDHEN and CDR2 SYDVKM. CDR3 length: 16 residues.

This clone turned up a few times. The genes are TRBV7-2 and TRBJ1-2; D not certain. CDR1 SGHTA and CDR2 FQGNSA come from the germline V gene. The CDR3 consists of 12 residues. The ends were cut back, 5 bases at V and 8 bases at J, with 12 bases in the middle. The CDR3 loop reads CASSPRLFGYTF. CDR3 DNA sequence: TGTGCCAGCAGCCCCCGTCTTTTCGGCTACACCTTC.

The V gene is TRBV7-2, the J gene TRBJ2-7; TRBD1 matches at 7 bases. The CDR3 spans 13 residues. V dropped 5 bases and J dropped 3; count of bases not matched to a gene: 4. Germline V gene lookup returns CDR1 SGHTA and CDR2 FQGNSA. This CDR3 is CASSRDSGYEQYF. The CDR3 bases are TGTGCCAGCAGCCGGGACAGTGGCTACGAGCAGTACTTC.

This clone was counted at least ten times. This sample includes further DNA sequences coding for the same CDR3. The chain uses TRBV5-4 and TRBJ1-1; D gene uncertain. Germline V lookup: CDR1 SGHNT, CDR2 YYREEE (reference sequence). This CDR3 has 14 amino acids. V was cut by 0 bases and J by 1 base, with 7 bases left in between. The CDR3, as DNA: TGTGCCAGCAGCTTGGCCCGGGCGAACACTGAAGCTTTCTTT. This translates into CASSLARANTEAFF. Full variable domain (rest looked up from reference TRBV5-4 and TRBJ1-1): ETGVTQSPTHLIKTRGQQVTLRCSSQSGHNTVSWYQQALGQGPQFIFQYYREEENGRGNFPPRFSGLQFPNYSSELNVNALELDDSALYLCASSLARANTEAFFGQGTRLTVV.

In its sample, this clone was seen a few times. This rearrangement joins TRBV9 to TRBJ2-3, with D perhaps TRBD1 (6 bases). Germline lookup yields CDR1 SGDLS and CDR2 YYNGEE. The CDR3 runs to 16 residues. Trimming took 3 bases from V and 2 from J, leaving 16 bases between them. The CDR3 DNA reads as TGTGCCAGCAGCGACCGCCTGGGGGCCCTCACAGATACGCAGTATTTT. Amino acids: CASSDRLGALTDTQYF.

The genes are TRBV7-8 and TRBJ2-7; D ambiguous. Germline lookup yields CDR1 SGHVS and CDR2 FQNEAQ. The CDR3 is 14 amino acids. Deletions cut 2 bases from V and 4 bases from J, with 12 bases between. The CDR3 sequence is CASSLSRRFYEQYF. The CDR3 DNA reads TGTGCCAGCAGCTTATCGAGAAGATTTTACGAGCAGTACTTC.

A remark on this clone: One junction end does not reproduce the germline sequence, and a read error may be involved. The chain is built from TRBV7-7 and TRBJ2-3; 8 bases are shared with TRBD1. The germline V gene encodes CDR1 SSHAT and CDR2 FNYEAQ (reference sequence). This CDR3 has 14 residues. CDR3 coding DNA: TGTGCTAGCAGCCCAGGACAGGGCGGAGATACGCAGTATTTT. Translating it yields CASSPGQGGDTQYF.

Comment on this clone: At the DNA level, this CDR3 is encoded by other sequences in the same sample as well. The rearrangement links TRBV14 to TRBJ1-6; D perhaps matches TRBD1 (6 bases). The V gene's germline CDR1 is SGHDN and CDR2 FVKESK. The CDR3 covers 14 residues. V was cut by 3 bases and J by 7 bases, with 10 bases left in between. CDR3 nucleotide sequence: TGTGCCAGCAGCCAGGACAGAGGGAATTCACCCCTCCACTTT. This codes for CASSQDRGNSPLHF.

The table lists this clone with many counts. This rearrangement joins TRBV5-1 to TRBJ2-3, with 8 bases identical to TRBD2. This CDR3 is built from 16 residues. V was clipped by 4 bases and J by 1 base; unmatched bases: 8. Germline CDR1 reads SGHRS; CDR2 reads YFSETQ. This CDR3 is CASSPYGTRGTDTQYF. CDR3 in DNA: TGCGCCAGCAGCCCGTACGGGACTAGGGGCACAGATACGCAGTATTTT.